This is a list of T cell receptor beta chains from one sample in a study of human T cells and chemical hapten exposure. TCRdb passed the RACE reads through MiXCR, listing each CDR3 protein once. This table holds about 42,000 distinct CDR3 sequences, 12% found once. The sequencing used whole blood, collected in connection with sensitization to the hapten diphenylcyclopropenone (DPC). The receptor source for this set is a young woman with alopecia areata. Some clones in this sample may be carry-over from other donors' samples. Both conserved end residues are part of each CDR3. D genes are given only for firm matches. The size of a clone is reported for some rows only, either as once, few or many, or as a class for expanded clones.

length: 17
J: TRBJ2-7
D: TRBD2
V: TRBV20-1
size: few
DNA: TGCAGTGCTAGCGGAGGGACTAGCGGGACCAGCTCCTACGAGCAGTACTTC
CDR3: CSASGGTSGTSSYEQYF

length: 13
J: TRBJ1-1
D: -
V: TRBV20-1
size: many
DNA: TGCAGTGCTAGGGTCGTAGGGTACACTGAAGCTTTCTTT
CDR3: CSARVVGYTEAFF

length: 17
J: TRBJ2-5
D: TRBD2
V: TRBV28
size: many
DNA: TGTGCCAGCAGTTCCCGGACTAGCGGGAGGACCCAAGAGACCCAGTACTTC
CDR3: CASSSRTSGRTQETQYF

length: 14
J: TRBJ1-5
D: TRBD1
V: TRBV4-3
size: many
DNA: TGCGCCAGCAGCCAACGGACAGGGGATCAGCCCCAGCATTTT
CDR3: CASSQRTGDQPQHF

length: 15
J: TRBJ2-7
D: TRBD1
V: TRBV11-2
size: -
DNA: TGTGCCAGCAGCCCCGAGGCAGGGGGCTCCTACGAGCAGTACTTC
CDR3: CASSPEAGGSYEQYF

length: 18
J: TRBJ2-5
D: TRBD1
V: TRBV6-6
size: many
DNA: TGTGCCAGCAGTTACGGGGAACAGGGGGATTCCAGAAGGGAGACCCAGTACTTC
CDR3: CASSYGEQGDSRRETQYF

length: 14
J: TRBJ2-5
D: -
V: TRBV4-2
size: -
DNA: TGTGCCAGCAGCCAAGGACTAGGGGAAGAGACCCAGTACTTC
CDR3: CASSQGLGEETQYF

length: 17
J: TRBJ2-3
D: TRBD2
V: TRBV10-3
size: many
DNA: TGTGCCATCAGTGAGTCTGGTCTAGCGGGAGCTTCAGATACGCAGTATTTT
CDR3: CAISESGLAGASDTQYF

length: 15
J: TRBJ2-7
D: TRBD2
V: TRBV28
size: few
DNA: TGTGCCAGCAGCCATCGGACTAGCGGGGCCTACGAGCAGTACTTC
CDR3: CASSHRTSGAYEQYF

length: 14
J: TRBJ2-2
D: -
V: TRBV6-1
size: many
DNA: TGTGCCAGCAGGCTCCGGGGTAACACCGGGGAGCTGTTTTTT
CDR3: CASRLRGNTGELFF

length: 13
J: TRBJ2-7
D: -
V: TRBV28
size: -
DNA: TGTGCCAGCAGTTTACGCTTAGGGGGCGAGCAGTACTTC
CDR3: CASSLRLGGEQYF

length: 15
J: TRBJ1-6
D: -
V: TRBV7-2
size: -
DNA: TGTGCCAGCAGCTCAAGGACCGCCTGGGATTCACCCCTCCACTTT
CDR3: CASSSRTAWDSPLHF

length: 14
J: TRBJ2-1
D: TRBD1
V: TRBV12-3/TRBV12-4
size: many
DNA: TGTGCCAGCAGTCCCTCGACAGGGGGGAATGAGCAGTTCTTC
CDR3: CASSPSTGGNEQFF

length: 16
J: TRBJ1-6
D: -
V: TRBV2
size: -
DNA: TGTGCCAGCACAAGCAACCGGGATTCCCGTAATTCACCCCTCCACTTT
CDR3: CASTSNRDSRNSPLHF

length: 16
J: TRBJ2-1
D: TRBD2
V: TRBV7-3
size: -
DNA: TGTGCCAGCAGCCCAGTGCCTACTAGCGGGGGCTATGAGCAGTTCTTC
CDR3: CASSPVPTSGGYEQFF

length: 12
J: TRBJ2-3
D: TRBD2
V: TRBV29-1
size: -
DNA: TGCGGGACTAGGGAGGGGTCGGATACGCAGTATTTT
CDR3: CGTREGSDTQYF

length: 19
J: TRBJ2-2
D: -
V: TRBV27
size: few
DNA: TGTGCCAGCAGTTCCGACTCCGGACAAAAGGTCGGGGTTGCCGGGGAGCTGTTTTTT
CDR3: CASSSDSGQKVGVAGELFF